These 20 T cell receptor beta chains share one sample of origin, sequenced in a study of response to subunit inactivated influenza vaccine. Each CDR3 protein is one row after TCRdb ran MiXCR on the RT-PCR reads. The sample has about 620,000 distinct CDR3 sequences, approximately 10% seen once. The input for sequencing was PBMCs from blood, taken on the day of vaccination. The receptors were gathered from a man between 50 and 59 years old who received an inactivated influenza vaccine.

This clonotype was seen at least ten times. This chain connects TRBV7-9 to TRBJ2-1, with 7 positions matching TRBD2. Germline V gene data show CDR1 as SEHNR and CDR2 as FQNEAQ (reference sequence). The CDR3 runs to 16 residues. V trimming: 7 bases; J trimming: 2 bases; junction bases outside the gene matches: 11. The CDR3 here is CASIPLQAGAYNEQFF. CDR3 nucleotide sequence: TGTGCCAGCATTCCCCTCCAGGCGGGAGCCTACAATGAGCAGTTCTTC.

This clonotype was picked up many times. The genes are TRBV12-3 or TRBV12-4 and TRBJ1-1, with 9 positions matching TRBD1. V dropped 5 bases and J dropped 4; count of bases not matched to a gene: 5. The length of the CDR3 is 14 residues. The chain's CDR3 is CASSPTGGLTEAFF. CDR3 coding DNA: TGTGCCAGCAGTCCGACAGGGGGTCTCACTGAAGCTTTCTTT.

This clonotype was observed at least ten times. The chain has TRBV12-3 or TRBV12-4 and TRBJ1-5; D is ambiguous. The CDR3 loop spans 14 amino acids. V lost 3 bases to trimming and J lost 0 bases, with 6 bases between them. The DNA of the CDR3 is TGTGCCAGCAGTTTCCTGGGTAGCAATCAGCCCCAGCATTTT. Residues: CASSFLGSNQPQHF.

The V call is TRBV25-1, the J call TRBJ2-5; perhaps TRBD1 as D (6 bases). Trimming removed 3 bases at V and 4 bases at J, with 18 bases between. The CDR3 runs 16 residues. Germline V gene data show CDR1 as MGHDK and CDR2 as SYGVNS. The CDR3 DNA reads TGTGCCAGCAGTGACCAAGGTGTTAGAGGGGGAGAGACCCAGTACTTC. It is translated as CASSDQGVRGGETQYF.

J is TRBJ2-3 and V is TRBV12-3 or TRBV12-4; the D is unclear. The V and J ends lost 4 bases and 7 bases respectively, with 9 bases between them. The CDR3 runs 12 residues. CDR3 in amino acids: CASSSAPHTQYF. CDR3 DNA sequence: TGTGCCAGCAGTTCAGCCCCCCATACGCAGTATTTT.

This clonotype showed up just a few times. This chain joins TRBV7-2 and TRBJ1-2; D may be TRBD1 (6 bases). Trimming took 5 bases from V and 4 from J, leaving 14 bases between them. CDR1 and CDR2 from the germline V gene are SGHTA and FQGNSA. The CDR3 loop spans 14 amino acids. The CDR3 nucleotides read TGTGCCAGCAGCCTAGGAGGACAGTTCTATGGCTACACCTTC. As protein: CASSLGGQFYGYTF. Based on the CDR3 plus reference TRBV7-2 and TRBJ1-2, the full variable domain is GAGVSQSPSNKVTEKGKDVELRCDPISGHTALYWYRQSLGQGLEFLIYFQGNSAPDKSGLPSDRFSAERTGGSVSTLTIQRTQQEDSAVYLCASSLGGQFYGYTFGSGTRLTVV.

The table lists this clonotype with many counts. The chain is built from TRBV21-1 and TRBJ1-5; the tabulated D call, TRBD1, remains unverified against the DNA. TRBV21-1 is tagged as a pseudogene. The CDR3 is made up of 19 amino acids. The CDR3 DNA is TGTGCCAGCAGCAAACCCCAAGGACAGGGGAAAAGGGGCAATCAGCCCCAGCATTTT. It is translated as CASSKPQGQGKRGNQPQHF.

The table lists this clonotype with a few counts. This rearrangement joins TRBV28 to TRBJ2-1; 7 positions agree with TRBD2. V dropped 5 bases and J dropped 3; count of bases not matched to a gene: 4. The CDR3 runs to 14 residues. Germline CDR1 reads MDHEN; CDR2 reads SYDVKM. The CDR3 region is CASSITGGYNEQFF. CDR3 sequence (DNA): TGTGCCAGCAGTATCACGGGGGGCTACAATGAGCAGTTCTTC.

The chain combines TRBV20-1 with TRBJ2-5, with D possibly TRBD2 on 5 matching bases. This CDR3 contains 16 residues. Germline values: CDR1 DFQATT, CDR2 SNEGSKA (reference sequence). Trimming took off 0 bases at V and 9 bases at J, with 23 bases between the two ends. CDR3 coding DNA: TGCAGTGCTAGAGATCTAGGAAAACTAGTAGCCCAATCCCAGTACTTC. Translating gives CSARDLGKLVAQSQYF.

This clonotype was seen a few times. The chain combines TRBV20-1 with TRBJ1-6; 7 bases line up with TRBD1. Germline V gene lookup returns CDR1 DFQATT and CDR2 SNEGSKA (reference sequence). CDR3 length equals 13 residues. Trimming cost V 7 bases and J 9 bases; bases outside gene matches: 9. The CDR3 DNA is TGCAGTGTTCCATCCTCAGGGGGTTCACCCCTCCACTTT. It specifies CSVPSSGGSPLHF.

The chain is built from TRBV5-6 and TRBJ2-7; D gene uncertain. The CDR3 has 13 amino acids. Germline V gives CDR1 SGHDT, CDR2 YYEEEE. Trimming removed 6 bases from V and 3 bases from J, with 13 bases in between. The CDR3 loop reads CASTRTPGYEQYF. CDR3 coding DNA: TGTGCCAGCACCCGGACCCCGGGCTACGAGCAGTACTTC.

This clonotype was recorded a few times. This chain connects TRBV21-1 to TRBJ2-7; the table calls TRBD1, which could not be checked here. TRBV21-1 is flagged as a pseudogene. The length of the CDR3 is 14 residues. The CDR3 region has the DNA TGTGCCAGCCCCTGCCCTGGGACCCCGGGCGAGCAGTACTTC. It translates to CASPCPGTPGEQYF.

V is TRBV2 and J is TRBJ1-3, with TRBD1 as a possible D gene (6 bases). There are 16 residues in the CDR3. Per germline, CDR1 SNHLY and CDR2 FYNNEI. V gave up 4 bases and J gave up 4 bases, with 17 bases separating them. CDR3 nucleotide sequence: TGTGCCAGCAGTGGGGGACAACAACGCTCGGGAAACACCATATATTTT. It yields the protein CASSGGQQRSGNTIYF.

This chain connects TRBV25-1 to TRBJ2-1; TRBD2 agrees at 7 bases. The CDR3 runs to 15 residues. V lost 6 bases to trimming and J lost 4 bases; unmatched junction nucleotides: 9. Germline loops: CDR1 MGHDK, CDR2 SYGVNS. The CDR3 bases are TGTGCCAGCAGGGGCCTAGCGGATATTTACAATGAGCAGTTCTTC. It yields the protein CASRGLADIYNEQFF.

The rearrangement uses TRBV12-3 or TRBV12-4 and TRBJ2-7; D call uncertain. The length of the CDR3 is 14 residues. V was cut by 0 bases and J by 3 bases, with 9 bases left in between. The CDR3 region has the DNA TGTGCCAGCAGTTTAGCAGGGATCGGCTACGAGCAGTACTTC. This gives the protein CASSLAGIGYEQYF.

The CDR3 sequence: CATSPPPPQETQYF. CDR3 nucleotide sequence: TGTGCCACCAGCCCCCCCCCACCCCAAGAGACCCAGTACTTC. This rearrangement joins TRBV15 to TRBJ2-5; D call uncertain. V was pared by 5 bases and J by 1 base, with 11 bases between. CDR1 and CDR2 from the germline V gene are LNHNV and YYDKDF (reference sequence). The CDR3 totals 14 residues.

This clonotype came up a few times. This chain links TRBV12-3 or TRBV12-4 with TRBJ2-7; TRBD1 or TRBD2 may be the D gene (7 bases each). Trimming left V 6 bases short and J 3 bases short, with 15 bases between. The CDR3 is 14 residues long. CDR3 residues: CASRSGTDFYEQYF. The CDR3, as DNA: TGTGCCAGCAGAAGCGGGACAGACTTCTACGAGCAGTACTTC.

This sequence joins TRBV10-3 and TRBJ2-3; 8 bases line up with TRBD1. The CDR3 loop spans 16 amino acids. Germline V gene data show CDR1 as ENHRY and CDR2 as SYGVKD. The V segment lost 0 bases and the J segment 5 bases; nucleotides outside the gene matches: 7. The CDR3 sequence is CAISESWQGAKDTQYF. DNA for the CDR3: TGTGCCATCAGTGAGTCCTGGCAGGGGGCCAAAGATACGCAGTATTTT.

This clonotype came up many times. The chain couples TRBV29-1 to TRBJ2-7, with TRBD1 as a possible D gene (5 bases). From germline, CDR1 is SQVTM and CDR2 ANQGSEA. With 4 bases removed from V and 2 bases from J, the gap between germline ends came to 9 bases. The CDR3 length is 12 residues. The CDR3 here is CSVAQDTYEQYF. As DNA, the CDR3 is TGCAGCGTTGCACAGGATACCTACGAGCAGTACTTC.

CDR3 loop: CSVELGVGNEQFF. The CDR3 bases are TGCAGCGTTGAACTGGGGGTAGGAAATGAGCAGTTCTTC. V is TRBV29-1 and J is TRBJ2-1; D may correspond to TRBD1 or TRBD2 (5 bases each). V shed 2 bases and J shed 7 bases, with 12 bases lying between them. The CDR3 totals 13 residues. Germline CDR1 reads SQVTM; CDR2 reads ANQGSEA.